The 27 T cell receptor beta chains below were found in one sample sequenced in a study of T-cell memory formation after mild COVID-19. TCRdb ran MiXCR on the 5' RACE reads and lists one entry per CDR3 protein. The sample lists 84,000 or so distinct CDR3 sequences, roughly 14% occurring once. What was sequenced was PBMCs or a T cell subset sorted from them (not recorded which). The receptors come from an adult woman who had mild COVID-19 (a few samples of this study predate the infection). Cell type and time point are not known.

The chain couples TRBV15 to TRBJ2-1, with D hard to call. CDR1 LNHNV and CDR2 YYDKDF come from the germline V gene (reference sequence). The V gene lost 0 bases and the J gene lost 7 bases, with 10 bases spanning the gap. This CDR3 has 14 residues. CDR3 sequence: CATSRDSVTNEQFF. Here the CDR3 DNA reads TGTGCCACCAGCAGAGATTCGGTGACGAATGAGCAGTTCTTC.

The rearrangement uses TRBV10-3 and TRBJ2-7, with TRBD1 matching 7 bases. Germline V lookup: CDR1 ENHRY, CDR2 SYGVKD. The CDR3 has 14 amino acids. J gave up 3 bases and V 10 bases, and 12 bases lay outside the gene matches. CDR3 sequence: CATPDLDRSYEQYF. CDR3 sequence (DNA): TGTGCCACCCCGGATTTGGACAGGAGCTACGAGCAGTACTTC.

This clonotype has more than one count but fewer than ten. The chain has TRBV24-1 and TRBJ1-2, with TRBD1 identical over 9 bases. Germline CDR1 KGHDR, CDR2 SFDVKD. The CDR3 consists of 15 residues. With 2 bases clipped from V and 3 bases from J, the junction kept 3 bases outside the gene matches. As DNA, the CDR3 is TGTGCCACCAGTGATTCGGGACAGGGCGACTATGGCTACACCTTC. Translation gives CATSDSGQGDYGYTF.

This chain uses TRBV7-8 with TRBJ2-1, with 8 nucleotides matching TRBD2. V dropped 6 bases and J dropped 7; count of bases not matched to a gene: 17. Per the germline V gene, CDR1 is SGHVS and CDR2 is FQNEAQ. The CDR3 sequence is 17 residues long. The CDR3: CASSLIRLAGWRNEQFF. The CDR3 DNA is TGTGCCAGCAGTTTAATCAGATTAGCGGGATGGCGGAATGAGCAGTTCTTC.

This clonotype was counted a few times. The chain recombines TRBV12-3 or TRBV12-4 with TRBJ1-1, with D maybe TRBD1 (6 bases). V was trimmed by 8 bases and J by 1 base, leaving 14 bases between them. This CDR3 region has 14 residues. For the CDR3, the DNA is TGTGCCAGCGGAAGACCGGGACAGAACACTGAAGCTTTCTTT. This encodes CASGRPGQNTEAFF.

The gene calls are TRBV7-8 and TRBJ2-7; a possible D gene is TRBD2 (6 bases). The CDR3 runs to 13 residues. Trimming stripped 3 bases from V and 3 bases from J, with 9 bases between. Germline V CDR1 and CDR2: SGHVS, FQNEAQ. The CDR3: CASSLGLYYEQYF. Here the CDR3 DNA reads TGTGCCAGCAGCTTGGGACTGTACTACGAGCAGTACTTC.

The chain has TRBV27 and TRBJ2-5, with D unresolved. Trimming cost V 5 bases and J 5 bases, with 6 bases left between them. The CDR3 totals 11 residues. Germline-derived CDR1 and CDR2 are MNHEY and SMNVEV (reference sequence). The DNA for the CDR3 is TGTGCCAGCAGTACCCAGGAGACCCAGTACTTC. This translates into CASSTQETQYF.

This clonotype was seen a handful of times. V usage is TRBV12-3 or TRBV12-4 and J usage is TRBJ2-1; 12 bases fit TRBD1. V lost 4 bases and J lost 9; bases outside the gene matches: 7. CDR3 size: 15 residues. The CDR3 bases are TGTGCCAGCAGTTCTCCCGGGACAGGGGGCATTGAGCAGTTCTTC. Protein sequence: CASSSPGTGGIEQFF.

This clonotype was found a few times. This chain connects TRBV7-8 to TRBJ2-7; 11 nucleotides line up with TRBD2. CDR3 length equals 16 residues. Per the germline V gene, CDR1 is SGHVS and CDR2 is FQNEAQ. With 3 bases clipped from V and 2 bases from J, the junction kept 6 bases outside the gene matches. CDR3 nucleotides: TGTGCCAGCAGCTTCACAACTAGCGGGAGCGCCTACGAGCAGTACTTC. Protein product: CASSFTTSGSAYEQYF.

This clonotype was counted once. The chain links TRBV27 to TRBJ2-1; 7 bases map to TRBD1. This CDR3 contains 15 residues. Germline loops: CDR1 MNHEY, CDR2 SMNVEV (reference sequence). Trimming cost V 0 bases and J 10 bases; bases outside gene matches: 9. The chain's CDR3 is CASSLSGTERQEQFF. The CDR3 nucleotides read TGTGCCAGCAGTTTATCAGGGACAGAACGACAGGAGCAGTTCTTC.

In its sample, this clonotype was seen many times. This CDR3 is CASSSGTGDPSRQPQHF. CDR3 bases: TGTGCCAGCAGTTCCGGGACAGGGGACCCTTCACGTCAGCCCCAGCATTTT. The V and J genes are TRBV12-3 or TRBV12-4 and TRBJ1-5, with 10 bases aligning to TRBD1. Germline trimming cut 4 bases from V and 6 bases from J; bases unmatched to any gene: 12. This CDR3 region has 17 residues.

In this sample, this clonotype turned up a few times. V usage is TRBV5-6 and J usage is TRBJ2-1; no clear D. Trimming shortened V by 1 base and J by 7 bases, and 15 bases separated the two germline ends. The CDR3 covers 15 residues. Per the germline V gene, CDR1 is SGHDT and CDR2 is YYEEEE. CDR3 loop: CASSLSSSSLNEQFF. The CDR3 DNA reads TGTGCCAGCAGCTTGTCGTCGAGTTCCCTTAATGAGCAGTTCTTC. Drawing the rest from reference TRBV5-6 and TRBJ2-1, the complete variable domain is DAGVTQSPTHLIKTRGQQVTLRCSPKSGHDTVSWYQQALGQGPQFIFQYYEEEERQRGNFPDRFSGHQFPNYSSELNVNALLLGDSALYLCASSLSSSSLNEQFFGPGTRLTVL.

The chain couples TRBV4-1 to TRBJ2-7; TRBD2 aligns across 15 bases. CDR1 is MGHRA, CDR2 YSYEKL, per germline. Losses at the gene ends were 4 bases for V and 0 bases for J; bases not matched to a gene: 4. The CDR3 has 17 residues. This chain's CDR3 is CASSRGLAGGSSYEQYF. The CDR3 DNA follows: TGCGCCAGCAGCCGAGGACTAGCGGGGGGGAGCTCCTACGAGCAGTACTTC.

The CDR3 DNA follows: TGTGCCAGCAGTTACAGGGACAACCCCGGGGACACCATATATTTT. Amino acid sequence: CASSYRDNPGDTIYF. V usage is TRBV6-5 and J usage is TRBJ1-3, with D maybe TRBD1 (6 bases). The CDR3 consists of 15 residues. Per the germline V gene, CDR1 is MNHEY and CDR2 is SVGAGI. V was pared by 2 bases and J by 8 bases, with 16 bases between.

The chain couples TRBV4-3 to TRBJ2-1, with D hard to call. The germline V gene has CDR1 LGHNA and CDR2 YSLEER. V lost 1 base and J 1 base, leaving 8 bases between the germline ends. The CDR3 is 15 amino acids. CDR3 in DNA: TGCGCCAGCAGCCAAGTCTTACGGTCCTACAATGAGCAGTTCTTC. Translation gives CASSQVLRSYNEQFF.

CDR3 protein: CASRLTASSPLHF. Here the CDR3 DNA reads TGTGCCAGCAGACTTACGGCTAGCTCACCCCTCCACTTT. V usage is TRBV3-2 and J usage is TRBJ1-6. TRBV3-2 is given as a pseudogene. The CDR3 is made up of 13 amino acids.

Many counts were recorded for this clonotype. Here the CDR3 reads CASSPTDRGPYEQYF. In DNA form, the CDR3 reads TGTGCCAGCAGCCCTACTGACAGGGGTCCTTACGAGCAGTACTTC. This chain joins TRBV7-9 and TRBJ2-7; 8 bases are shared with TRBD1. The CDR3 consists of 15 residues. In germline, CDR1 is SEHNR, CDR2 FQNEAQ (reference sequence). With V trimmed by 5 bases and J by 4 bases, 10 bases remained unmatched.

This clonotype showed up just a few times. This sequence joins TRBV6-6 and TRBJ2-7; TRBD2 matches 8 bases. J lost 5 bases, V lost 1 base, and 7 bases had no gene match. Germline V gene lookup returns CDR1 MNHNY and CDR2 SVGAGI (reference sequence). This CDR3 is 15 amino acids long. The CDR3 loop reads CASSYWSGSSDEQYF. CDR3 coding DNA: TGTGCCAGCAGTTACTGGAGCGGGAGTTCAGACGAGCAGTACTTC.

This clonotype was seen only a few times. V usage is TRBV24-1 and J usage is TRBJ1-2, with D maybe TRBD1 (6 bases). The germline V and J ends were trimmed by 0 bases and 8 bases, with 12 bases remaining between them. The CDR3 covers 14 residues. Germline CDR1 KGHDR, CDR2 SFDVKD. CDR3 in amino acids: CATSDLHQGGGYTF. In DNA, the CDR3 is TGTGCCACCAGTGATTTGCATCAAGGGGGAGGCTACACCTTC.

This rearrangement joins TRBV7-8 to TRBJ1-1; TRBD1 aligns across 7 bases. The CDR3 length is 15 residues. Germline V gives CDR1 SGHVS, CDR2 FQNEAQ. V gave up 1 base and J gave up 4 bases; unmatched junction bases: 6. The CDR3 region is CASSLVQGRPTEAFF. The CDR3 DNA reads TGTGCCAGCAGCTTAGTACAGGGGAGACCCACTGAAGCTTTCTTT.

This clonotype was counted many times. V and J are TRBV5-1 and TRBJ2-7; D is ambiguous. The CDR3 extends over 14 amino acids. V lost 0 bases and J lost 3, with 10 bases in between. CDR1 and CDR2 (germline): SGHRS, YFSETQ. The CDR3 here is CASSLGTNIYEQYF. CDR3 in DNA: TGCGCCAGCAGCTTGGGGACCAATATCTACGAGCAGTACTTC.

Here the CDR3 DNA reads TGCGCCAGCAGCTTGGGATACGGTTCCAATGAGCAGTTCTTC. The encoded protein is CASSLGYGSNEQFF. The V call is TRBV5-1, the J call TRBJ2-1; D not resolved. V gave up 0 bases and J gave up 6 bases, with 10 bases separating them. Germline values: CDR1 SGHRS, CDR2 YFSETQ. This CDR3 has 14 amino acids.

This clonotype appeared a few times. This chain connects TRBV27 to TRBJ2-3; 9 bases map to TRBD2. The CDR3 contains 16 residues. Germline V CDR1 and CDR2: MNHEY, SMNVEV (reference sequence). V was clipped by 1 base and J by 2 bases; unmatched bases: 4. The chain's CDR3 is CASSLWAGGLTDTQYF. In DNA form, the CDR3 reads TGTGCCAGCAGTTTATGGGCGGGAGGGCTCACAGATACGCAGTATTTT.

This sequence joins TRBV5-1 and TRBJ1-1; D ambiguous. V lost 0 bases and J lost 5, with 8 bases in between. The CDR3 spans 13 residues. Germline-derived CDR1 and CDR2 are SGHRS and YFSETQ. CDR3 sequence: CASSLELMTEAFF. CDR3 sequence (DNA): TGCGCCAGCAGCTTGGAACTAATGACTGAAGCTTTCTTT.

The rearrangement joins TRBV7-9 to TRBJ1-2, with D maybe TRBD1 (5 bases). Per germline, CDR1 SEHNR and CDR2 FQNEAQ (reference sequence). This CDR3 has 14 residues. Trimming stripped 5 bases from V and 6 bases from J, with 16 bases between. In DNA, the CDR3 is TGTGCCAGCAGCCCCGTCACGGCAGGGCATGGCTACACCTTC. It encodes CASSPVTAGHGYTF.

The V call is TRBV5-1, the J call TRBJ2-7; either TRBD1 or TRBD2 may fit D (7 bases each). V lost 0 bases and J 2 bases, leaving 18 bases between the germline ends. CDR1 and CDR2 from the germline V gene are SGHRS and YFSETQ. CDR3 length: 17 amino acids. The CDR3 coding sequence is TGCGCCAGCAGCTTGGACGGCCTCAGGGGGGGAACCTACGAGCAGTACTTC. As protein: CASSLDGLRGGTYEQYF.

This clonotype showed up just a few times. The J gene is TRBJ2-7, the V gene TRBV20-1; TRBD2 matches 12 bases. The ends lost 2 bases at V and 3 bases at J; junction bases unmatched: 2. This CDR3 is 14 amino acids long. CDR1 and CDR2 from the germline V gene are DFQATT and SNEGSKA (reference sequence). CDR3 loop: CSARSTSGSYEQYF. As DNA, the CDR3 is TGCAGTGCTAGATCGACTAGCGGGAGCTACGAGCAGTACTTC.